This record concerns one TCR beta chain sequence. Germline lookup yields CDR1 SNHLY and CDR2 FYNNEI. The CDR3 covers 13 residues. V was cut by 8 bases and J by 6 bases, with 11 bases left in between. This specimen belongs to a study of blood T cell repertoires in COVID-19. About the research overall: Collection of acute and convalescent COVID-19 samples took place in the United States, Italy and Spain. From T cells, B-cell-depleted T cells, or PBMCs came the material, which was cDNA or gDNA.

In the original workflow: Amplification from reference gene primers served as the basis for estimated nucleated cell counts. Assay: immunoSEQ multiplex PCR; the TCRdb copy retains only in-frame clones and omits some. V, J and clone size are taken as reported in that table, and D and trimming were inferred from the DNA itself. The sample shows some 81,000 clones, about 95% of them seen only once. Sequencing was done on a sample of peripheral blood. The gene calls are TRBV2 and TRBJ1-6; D unclear. The sequence was collected from a human donor with active COVID-19. The donor label of this sample is uncertain. The CDR3 is CASVWHINSPLHF. The CDR3 DNA reads as TGTGCCAGCGTATGGCACATTAATTCACCCCTCCACTTT. The whole variable domain, remainder taken from reference TRBV2 and TRBJ1-6, is EPEVTQTPSHQVTQMGQEVILRCVPISNHLYFYWYRQILGQKVEFLVSFYNNEISEKSEIFDDQFSVERPDGSNFTLKIRSTKLEDSAMYFCASVWHINSPLHFGNGTRLTVT.